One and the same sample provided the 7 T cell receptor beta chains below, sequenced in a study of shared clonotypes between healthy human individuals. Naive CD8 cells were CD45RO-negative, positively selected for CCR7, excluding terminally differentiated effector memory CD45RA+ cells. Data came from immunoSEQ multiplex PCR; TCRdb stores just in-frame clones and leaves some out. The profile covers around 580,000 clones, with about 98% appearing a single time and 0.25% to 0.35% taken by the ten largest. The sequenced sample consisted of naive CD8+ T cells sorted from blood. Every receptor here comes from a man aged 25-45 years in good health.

The CDR3 region has the DNA TGTGCCAGCAGCCCTCACGGACAAGACCAAGAGACCCAGTACTTC. It specifies CASSPHGQDQETQYF. V and J are TRBV9 and TRBJ2-5, with D possibly being TRBD1 (5 bases). The CDR3 totals 15 residues. Germline V lookup: CDR1 SGDLS, CDR2 YYNGEE. Trimming cost V 4 bases and J 0 bases, with 13 bases left between them.

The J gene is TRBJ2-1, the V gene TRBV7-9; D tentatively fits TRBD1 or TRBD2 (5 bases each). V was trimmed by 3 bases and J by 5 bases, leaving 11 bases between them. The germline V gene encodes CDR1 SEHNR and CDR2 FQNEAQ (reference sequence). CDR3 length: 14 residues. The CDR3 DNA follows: TGTGCCAGCAGCTTCCAGGGACCTGACAATGAGCAGTTCTTC. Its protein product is CASSFQGPDNEQFF.

CDR3 nucleotide sequence: TGTGCCAGCAGTTTCCCCACCCGGACTAGCGGGAGCGCCGAGCAGTACTTC. Translated, it gives CASSFPTRTSGSAEQYF. The chain has TRBV28 and TRBJ2-7, with 13 positions matching TRBD2. This CDR3 contains 17 residues. Losses at the gene ends were 3 bases for V and 6 bases for J; bases not matched to a gene: 11. The germline gives CDR1 MDHEN, CDR2 SYDVKM.

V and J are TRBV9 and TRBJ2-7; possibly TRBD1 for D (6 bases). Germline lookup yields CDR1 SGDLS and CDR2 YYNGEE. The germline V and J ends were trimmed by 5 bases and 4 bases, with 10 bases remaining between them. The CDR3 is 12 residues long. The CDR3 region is CASSQQGYEQYF. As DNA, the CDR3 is TGTGCCAGCAGTCAACAGGGATACGAGCAGTACTTC.

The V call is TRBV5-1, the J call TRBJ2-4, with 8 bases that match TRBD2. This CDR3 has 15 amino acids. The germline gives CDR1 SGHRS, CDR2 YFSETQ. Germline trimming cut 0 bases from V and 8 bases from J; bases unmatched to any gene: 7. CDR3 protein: CASSLAGGGLDIQYF. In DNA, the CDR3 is TGCGCCAGCAGCTTGGCGGGAGGGGGACTAGACATTCAGTACTTC.

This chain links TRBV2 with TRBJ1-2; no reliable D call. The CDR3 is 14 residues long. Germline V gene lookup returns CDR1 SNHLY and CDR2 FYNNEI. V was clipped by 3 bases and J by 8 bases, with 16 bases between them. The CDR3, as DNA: TGTGCCAGCAGTGACAGAAGGTTGGGTGGGGGCTACACCTTC. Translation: CASSDRRLGGGYTF.

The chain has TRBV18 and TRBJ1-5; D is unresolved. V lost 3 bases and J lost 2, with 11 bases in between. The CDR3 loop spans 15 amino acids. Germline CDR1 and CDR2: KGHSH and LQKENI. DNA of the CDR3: TGTGCCAGCTCACCTGGGCGGGGTGGCAATCAGCCCCAGCATTTT. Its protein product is CASSPGRGGNQPQHF.